The 24 T cell receptor beta chains below were found in one sample sequenced in a study of control samples from healthy donors and cancer patients. The assay was immunoSEQ multiplex PCR, and TCRdb's table has in-frame clones only and misses some. The data hold about 54,000 clones, with approximately 95% observed a single time. Sequencing used blood. The receptors stem from a woman in her 30s in good health.

V gene TRBV6-5 combines with J gene TRBJ1-2, with D unresolved. The CDR3 totals 15 residues. CDR1 is MNHEY and CDR2 is SVGAGI in the germline V gene. Deletions cut 7 bases from V and 2 bases from J, with 17 bases between. Here the CDR3 DNA reads TGTGCCAGCACTGGTTCGCTCCGAGGCAACTATGGCTACACCTTC. This sequence encodes CASTGSLRGNYGYTF.

This clone was seen only once. The chain combines TRBV5-1 with TRBJ2-6, with 9 bases identical to TRBD2. Germline CDR1 is SGHRS and CDR2 is YFSETQ. Germline trimming cut 3 bases from V and 0 bases from J; bases unmatched to any gene: 13. The CDR3 sequence is 20 residues long. CDR3 bases: TGCGCCAGCAGCTCCTTTAGCGGGAGTGAAATAAGCTCTGGGGCCAACGTCCTGACTTTC. Translating it yields CASSSFSGSEISSGANVLTF.

This clone was recorded only once. In nucleotides, the CDR3 is TGTGCCAGCACCCTCGGGGGGGCTGGAGGTATAACTGAAGCTTTCTTT. This encodes CASTLGGAGGITEAFF. This chain joins TRBV28 and TRBJ1-1, with D possibly matching TRBD1 (6 bases). Germline CDR1 reads MDHEN; CDR2 reads SYDVKM. The CDR3 is 16 amino acids. V dropped 7 bases and J dropped 5 bases, with 23 bases sitting between them.

This chain joins TRBV29-1 and TRBJ1-1; D is undetermined. The CDR3 contains 9 residues. Deletions cut 3 bases from V and 8 bases from J, with 4 bases between. CDR1 and CDR2 (germline): SQVTM, ANQGSEA. The CDR3 sequence: CSVDREAFF. CDR3 bases: TGCAGCGTTGACAGGGAAGCTTTCTTT.

This sequence joins TRBV9 and TRBJ1-1; 7 bases are a match to TRBD1. CDR3 length: 15 residues. V lost 4 bases, J lost 1 base, and 7 bases stayed unmatched. Germline assignment: CDR1 SGDLS and CDR2 YYNGEE. This chain's CDR3 is CASSPGDRANTEAFF. CDR3 coding DNA: TGTGCCAGCAGCCCCGGAGACAGGGCGAACACTGAAGCTTTCTTT.

This clone showed up just once. V gene TRBV2 combines with J gene TRBJ2-7; perhaps TRBD1 as D (6 bases). V was shortened by 6 bases and J by 0 bases, with 15 bases between the two germline ends. The CDR3 runs 15 residues. Looked up from germline, CDR1 is SNHLY and CDR2 is FYNNEI. The CDR3 here is CASSIDRKFSYEQYF. For the CDR3, the DNA is TGTGCCAGCAGCATTGACAGGAAATTCTCCTACGAGCAGTACTTC.

The chain employs TRBV11-3 and TRBJ2-1, with 10 bases identical to TRBD2. Germline CDR1 reads SGHNT; CDR2 reads YENEEA. This CDR3 is built from 16 residues. After removal of 5 bases from V and 3 bases from J, the junction contained 7 bases not matched to a gene. The CDR3 here is CASSTSGTSHYNEQFF. DNA for the CDR3: TGTGCCAGCAGCACTAGCGGGACAAGCCACTACAATGAGCAGTTCTTC.

The chain uses TRBV30 and TRBJ2-7, with D possibly TRBD2 on 5 matching bases. Germline V CDR1 and CDR2: GTSNPN, SVGIG (reference sequence). CDR3 length: 15 amino acids. V was cut by 3 bases and J by 3 bases, with 18 bases left in between. The DNA of the CDR3 is TGTGCCTGGAGGCGGGCAATCGAACGAGGCTACGAGCAGTACTTC. This sequence encodes CAWRRAIERGYEQYF.

This clone was found once. This rearrangement joins TRBV6-5 to TRBJ2-1; D is ambiguous. Trimming left V 5 bases short and J 4 bases short, with 15 bases between. Germline CDR1 MNHEY, CDR2 SVGAGI. The CDR3 sequence is 15 residues long. The CDR3 nucleotides read TGTGCCAGCAGTCCCCCAGGAAGGCCGTACAATGAGCAGTTCTTC. Translated, it gives CASSPPGRPYNEQFF.

This chain's CDR3 is CATSDYLPHGDYGYTF. The CDR3 DNA sequence: TGTGCCACCAGTGACTATTTGCCCCACGGGGACTATGGCTACACCTTC. The chain links TRBV24-1 to TRBJ1-2; D unclear. V dropped 4 bases and J dropped 3 bases, with 17 bases sitting between them. CDR3 length equals 16 residues. Germline V lookup: CDR1 KGHDR, CDR2 SFDVKD.

This clone was detected once. V gene TRBV11-2 combines with J gene TRBJ2-7, with 7 bases aligning to TRBD1. The germline V gene encodes CDR1 SGHAT and CDR2 FQNNGV. V was pared by 5 bases and J by 7 bases, with 8 bases of the junction left unmatched. The CDR3 runs 13 residues. DNA of the CDR3: TGTGCCAGCAGCCTGGGGACAGCCTTTGAGCAGTACTTC. This encodes CASSLGTAFEQYF.

V and J are TRBV19 and TRBJ2-4; D possibly matches TRBD1 or TRBD2 (6 bases each). This CDR3 spans 15 amino acids. Germline V lookup: CDR1 LNHDA, CDR2 SQIVND (reference sequence). Deletions cut 5 bases from V and 6 bases from J, with 17 bases between. CDR3 sequence: CASSPRRGLLNIQYF. The CDR3 nucleotides read TGTGCCAGTAGTCCCCGTCGGGGGCTTCTAAACATTCAGTACTTC.

V is TRBV9 and J is TRBJ2-2, with D possibly being TRBD2 (5 bases). From germline, CDR1 is SGDLS and CDR2 YYNGEE. V dropped 6 bases and J dropped 3 bases, with 18 bases sitting between them. The CDR3 runs to 16 residues. The CDR3 region is CASNPSGFFDTGELFF. CDR3 in DNA: TGTGCCAGCAACCCCTCGGGGTTTTTTGACACCGGGGAGCTGTTTTTT.

The chain is built from TRBV2 and TRBJ2-7; D is ambiguous. This CDR3 region has 14 residues. CDR1 is SNHLY, CDR2 FYNNEI, per germline. Trimming removed 3 bases from V and 0 bases from J, with 9 bases in between. Written as DNA, the CDR3 is TGTGCCAGCAGTGATTCGGTCGGCTCCTACGAGCAGTACTTC. Translated, it gives CASSDSVGSYEQYF.

V and J are TRBV5-8 and TRBJ1-5; D is perhaps TRBD1 (5 bases). Germline V lookup: CDR1 SGHTS, CDR2 YDEGEE. The CDR3 sequence is 14 residues long. V lost 1 base and J 7 bases, leaving 12 bases between the germline ends. DNA of the CDR3: TGTGCCAGCAGCTTGATGGGGGATGTACAGCCCCAGCATTTT. This sequence encodes CASSLMGDVQPQHF. The full variable domain, in which reference TRBV5-8 and TRBJ1-5 provide the parts outside the CDR3, is EAGVTQSPTHLIKTRGQQATLRCSPISGHTSVYWYQQALGLGLQFLLWYDEGEERNRGNFPPRFSGRQFPNYSSELNVNALELEDSALYLCASSLMGDVQPQHFGDGTRLSIL.

The rearrangement links TRBV10-3 to TRBJ1-1; no definite D call. Trimming pared 2 bases from V and 5 bases from J, leaving 6 bases between. CDR3 length equals 12 residues. Germline loops: CDR1 ENHRY, CDR2 SYGVKD. CDR3 nucleotides: TGTGCCATCAGTGAGGCGGGAACTGAAGCTTTCTTT. This codes for CAISEAGTEAFF.

The gene calls are TRBV14 and TRBJ2-2; D might be TRBD1 (6 bases). The length of the CDR3 is 15 residues. The V gene's germline CDR1 is SGHDN and CDR2 FVKESK. Deletions cut 4 bases from V and 3 bases from J, with 12 bases between. In nucleotides, the CDR3 is TGTGCCAGCAGCCGAGGGGACACCTACACCGGGGAGCTGTTTTTT. It specifies CASSRGDTYTGELFF.

This clone was recorded only once. The gene calls are TRBV2 and TRBJ1-4; no reliable D call. There are 15 residues in the CDR3. The V and J ends lost 0 bases and 6 bases respectively, with 11 bases between them. The germline CDR1 and CDR2 sequences are SNHLY and FYNNEI. In nucleotides, the CDR3 is TGTGCCAGCAGTGAAGCGCAGCACTCGGATGAAAAACTGTTTTTT. This encodes CASSEAQHSDEKLFF.

This chain uses TRBV5-1 with TRBJ1-1, with TRBD1 identical over 7 bases. Germline trimming cut 4 bases from V and 1 base from J; bases unmatched to any gene: 7. The germline V gene has CDR1 SGHRS and CDR2 YFSETQ. The CDR3 consists of 15 residues. The CDR3 bases are TGCGCCAGCAGCCCGCCGGGACAGACGAACACTGAAGCTTTCTTT. Translating it yields CASSPPGQTNTEAFF.

This sequence joins TRBV5-1 and TRBJ2-3; TRBD2 matches 14 bases. The CDR3 sequence is 14 residues long. CDR1 SGHRS and CDR2 YFSETQ come from the germline V gene. The V segment lost 6 bases and the J segment 6 bases; nucleotides outside the gene matches: 3. CDR3 in amino acids: CASKGLAGADTQYF. The CDR3 DNA follows: TGCGCCAGCAAGGGACTAGCGGGAGCCGATACGCAGTATTTT.

The V call is TRBV4-1, the J call TRBJ1-5; no clear D gene. Trimming pared 3 bases from V and 7 bases from J, leaving 10 bases between. This CDR3 spans 13 amino acids. Germline assignment: CDR1 MGHRA and CDR2 YSYEKL. The CDR3 reads CASSHLLGQPQHF. The CDR3 DNA sequence: TGCGCCAGCAGCCACCTACTAGGGCAGCCCCAGCATTTT.

This clone was detected once. The chain recombines TRBV19 with TRBJ2-1, with TRBD2 identical over 8 bases. The CDR3 spans 15 residues. The V segment lost 4 bases and the J segment 2 bases; nucleotides outside the gene matches: 4. Per germline, CDR1 LNHDA and CDR2 SQIVND (reference sequence). CDR3 DNA: TGTGCCAGTAGTACTAATAGCGGGACCTACAATGAGCAGTTCTTC. It specifies CASSTNSGTYNEQFF.

This sequence joins TRBV19 and TRBJ2-1; the D is unclear. V was shortened by 8 bases and J by 7 bases, with 6 bases between the two germline ends. This CDR3 has 10 residues. Germline V gene data show CDR1 as LNHDA and CDR2 as SQIVND (reference sequence). The CDR3 protein is CASGWNEQFF. The CDR3 DNA follows: TGTGCCAGTGGGTGGAATGAGCAGTTCTTC.

The chain couples TRBV4-2 to TRBJ2-1; 9 bases match TRBD2. Germline loops: CDR1 LGHNA, CDR2 YNFKEQ. The CDR3 sequence is 16 residues long. The ends lost 4 bases at V and 5 bases at J; junction bases unmatched: 9. CDR3 coding DNA: TGTGCCAGCAGCCGAGGACGGGGCGGGAGGGACAATGAGCAGTTCTTC. Its protein is CASSRGRGGRDNEQFF.